The subject of this entry is one T cell receptor (beta chain). CDR3 length equals 17 residues. From germline, CDR1 is MDHEN and CDR2 SYDVKM. J gave up 9 bases and V 4 bases, and 17 bases lay outside the gene matches. These data come from a study of blood T cell repertoires in COVID-19. Study at large: T cells, B-cell-depleted T cells, or PBMCs supplied cDNA or gDNA.

Original data processing: How many nucleated cells were present was estimated from reference gene primer amplification. Generated by immunoSEQ multiplex PCR, the TCRdb table keeps only in-frame clones and is missing some. V and J calls and clone size are given by that table; D and trimming were obtained from the DNA. The table lists around 40,000 clones, around nine tenths of them singletons, with around 4.5% in the top ten. V usage is TRBV28 and J usage is TRBJ1-2, with 10 bases lining up with TRBD1. This TCR was recovered from a man aged 55-75 years with COVID-19, enrolled during active disease. Sequencing was done on a sample of peripheral blood. CDR3 coding DNA: TGTGCCAGCAGTTCCCGGGACAGGGGCCCGCTGGGATCTAGCTACACCTTC. Protein sequence: CASSSRDRGPLGSSYTF.